This T cell receptor beta chain is from a study of blood T cell repertoires in COVID-19. Study-level information: Specimens from acute and convalescent COVID-19 originated in the United States, Italy and Spain.

This clone was observed once. In the original processing: By means of reference gene primer amplification, nucleated cell counts were estimated. Clones were sequenced by immunoSEQ multiplex PCR, and TCRdb holds only the in-frame ones, with some missing. The DNA gave D and trimming, while V, J and clone size come from that table. In the table there are fewer than 300,000 clones, more than 65% of which are singletons. Germline trimming cut 6 bases from V and 1 base from J; bases unmatched to any gene: 5. Germline V gene sequence: CDR1 LNHDA, CDR2 SQIVND (reference sequence). CDR3 size: 15 residues. Enrollment of patients from Seattle took place during active infection, with longitudinal follow-up.

Sequenced material: peripheral blood. J is TRBJ1-5 and V is TRBV19, with 8 positions matching TRBD1. The receptor was isolated from a person aged 65 to 79 with COVID-19, enrolled during active disease. DNA for the CDR3: TGTGCCAGTAGCCCTAACAGGGGGAGCAATCAGCCCCAGCATTTT. Protein product: CASSPNRGSNQPQHF.